These 24 T cell receptor beta chains came from one sample sequenced in a study of shared clonotypes between healthy human individuals. Clones were sequenced by immunoSEQ multiplex PCR, and TCRdb holds only the in-frame ones, with some missing. The sample lists approximately 350,000 clones, over 65% occurring once. Sequencing used memory CD4+ T cells sorted from blood. Subset given: CD45RA-negative fraction. These receptors were taken from a man aged 25 to 45 in good health.

V is TRBV5-6 and J is TRBJ2-7; D may be TRBD1 (6 bases). There are 17 residues in the CDR3. Germline-derived CDR1 and CDR2 are SGHDT and YYEEEE. V shed 2 bases and J shed 2 bases, with 20 bases lying between them. Here the CDR3 reads CASSLPFLGAGAYEQYF. As DNA, the CDR3 is TGTGCCAGCAGCTTACCGTTCCTGGGGGCCGGGGCCTACGAGCAGTACTTC.

The chain's CDR3 is CASSGRGRGYTEAFF. The CDR3 nucleotides are TGTGCCAGCAGTGGTCGGGGAAGGGGGTACACTGAAGCTTTCTTT. The chain uses TRBV2 and TRBJ1-1; D may be TRBD1 (6 bases). Trimming removed 4 bases from V and 3 bases from J, with 15 bases in between. The CDR3 length is 15 residues. Germline CDR1 reads SNHLY; CDR2 reads FYNNEI.

The chain carries TRBV28 and TRBJ2-6, with a weak D call TRBD1 (5 bases). CDR1 is MDHEN and CDR2 is SYDVKM in the germline V gene. CDR3 size: 13 residues. Trimming took 5 bases from V and 8 from J, leaving 10 bases between them. In DNA form, the CDR3 reads TGTGCCAGCAGTAGGTCAGGGACCAACGTCCTGACTTTC. Translating gives CASSRSGTNVLTF.

The V gene is TRBV18, the J gene TRBJ2-3; 9 bases align to TRBD1. V dropped 0 bases and J dropped 10; count of bases not matched to a gene: 2. CDR1 and CDR2 from the germline V gene are KGHSH and LQKENI. There are 13 residues in the CDR3. For the CDR3, the DNA is TGTGCCAGCTCACCACCGGGACAGGGTCCGCAGTATTTT. Translated: CASSPPGQGPQYF.

The CDR3 region is CASSLTAMAGELFF. CDR3 in DNA: TGTGCCAGCAGCCTGACCGCTATGGCCGGGGAGCTGTTTTTT. The V call is TRBV7-9, the J call TRBJ2-2; D unresolved. The CDR3 is 14 residues long. V was shortened by 5 bases and J by 6 bases, with 13 bases between the two germline ends. CDR1 and CDR2 (germline): SEHNR, FQNEAQ (reference sequence).

The V and J genes are TRBV7-6 and TRBJ2-7; D unclear. The V gene lost 5 bases and the J gene lost 3 bases, with 11 bases spanning the gap. The germline CDR1 and CDR2 sequences are SGHVS and FNYEAQ. This CDR3 is 13 amino acids long. The CDR3 nucleotides read TGTGCCAGCAGCACACCGGGCCTCTACGAGCAGTACTTC. Translating it yields CASSTPGLYEQYF.

This chain uses TRBV15 with TRBJ1-5, with D unclear. Looked up from germline, CDR1 is LNHNV and CDR2 is YYDKDF (reference sequence). The CDR3 contains 15 residues. V lost 1 base and J 0 bases, leaving 7 bases between the germline ends. In DNA form, the CDR3 reads TGTGCCACCAGCAGAGCACAGTCTAGCAATCAGCCCCAGCATTTT. Protein sequence: CATSRAQSSNQPQHF.

This chain joins TRBV7-7 and TRBJ2-1; 9 bases align to TRBD2. The CDR3 totals 15 residues. Trimming at V came to 5 bases and at J to 6 bases, leaving 8 bases not matched to a gene. Germline CDR1 and CDR2: SSHAT and FNYEAQ (reference sequence). The CDR3 loop is CASSPDVAGVNEQFF. The CDR3 nucleotides are TGTGCCAGCAGCCCCGACGTAGCGGGGGTCAATGAGCAGTTCTTC.

The chain links TRBV28 to TRBJ1-2, with 7 bases fitting TRBD1. The germline CDR1 and CDR2 sequences are MDHEN and SYDVKM. The V segment lost 9 bases and the J segment 11 bases; nucleotides outside the gene matches: 12. CDR3 length: 12 amino acids. DNA for the CDR3: TGTGCCAGTACATCGGCGATACAGGGGTACACCTTC. It encodes CASTSAIQGYTF.

In this sample, this clone turned up a few times. V is TRBV10-1 and J is TRBJ2-3; no definite D call. With 5 bases removed from V and 0 bases from J, the gap between germline ends came to 12 bases. The V gene's germline CDR1 is WNHNN and CDR2 SYGVQD (reference sequence). The CDR3 extends over 15 amino acids. This CDR3 is CASSTGLRSTDTQYF. CDR3 nucleotides: TGCGCCAGCAGTACTGGGCTACGGAGCACAGATACGCAGTATTTT.

The chain links TRBV18 to TRBJ2-3; 11 bases fit TRBD2. Germline V lookup: CDR1 KGHSH, CDR2 LQKENI. This CDR3 spans 19 amino acids. The ends lost 0 bases at V and 10 bases at J; junction bases unmatched: 18. The CDR3 reads CASSPPKSQLAGEQEAQYF. CDR3 sequence (DNA): TGTGCCAGCTCACCACCTAAATCCCAACTAGCGGGAGAGCAGGAAGCGCAGTATTTT.

This clone was counted a single time. Relative to the germline gene, one junction end is altered; a read error may explain this. The V call is TRBV2, the J call TRBJ1-1, with unresolved D. The germline V gene has CDR1 SNHLY and CDR2 FYNNEI. This CDR3 is built from 11 residues. In DNA, the CDR3 is TGTGCCAGCAGTGACGTCCCTCAAGGATCATTT. It codes for CASSDVPQGSF. Using reference TRBV2 and TRBJ1-1 for the parts outside the CDR3, the full variable domain is EPEVTQTPSHQVTQMGQEVILRCVPISNHLYFYWYRQILGQKVEFLVSFYNNEISEKSEIFDDQFSVERPDGSNFTLKIRSTKLEDSAMYFCASSDVPQGSFGQGTRLTVV.

The chain recombines TRBV11-3 with TRBJ2-5; 9 nucleotides align to TRBD1. Trimming took 1 base from V and 2 from J; bases not matched to a gene: 5. This CDR3 region has 16 residues. Germline-derived CDR1 and CDR2 are SGHNT and YENEEA. The CDR3: CASSLGTTGGQETQYF. The CDR3 nucleotides read TGTGCCAGCAGCTTAGGGACGACAGGGGGGCAAGAGACCCAGTACTTC.

The chain employs TRBV21-1 and TRBJ1-3. TRBV21-1 is shown as a pseudogene. This CDR3 has 12 residues. CDR3 sequence reads: CASGGTGNTIYF. As DNA, the CDR3 is TGTGCCAGCGGAGGAACTGGAAACACCATATATTTT.

This clone is a singleton in its sample. V gene TRBV5-5 combines with J gene TRBJ1-3; D remains ambiguous. This CDR3 has 16 amino acids. V was cut by 4 bases and J by 0 bases, with 14 bases left in between. CDR1 and CDR2 from the germline V gene are SGHKS and YYEKEE (reference sequence). The CDR3 DNA reads as TGTGCCAGCAGCCCCGCGGTAGGGCGCTCTGGAAACACCATATATTTT. Its protein product is CASSPAVGRSGNTIYF.

This clone has just one count. The rearrangement links TRBV10-3 to TRBJ1-6; 7 bases align to TRBD1. Trimming at V came to 5 bases and at J to 7 bases, leaving 8 bases not matched to a gene. Germline V gives CDR1 ENHRY, CDR2 SYGVKD. This CDR3 has 15 amino acids. The CDR3 nucleotides are TGTGCCATCAGTCCTCAGACAGGGACCAATTCACCCCTCCACTTT. Translating it yields CAISPQTGTNSPLHF.

The rearrangement uses TRBV4-2 and TRBJ1-1; no reliable D call. This CDR3 comprises 14 residues. Germline V CDR1 and CDR2: LGHNA, YNFKEQ. V dropped 6 bases and J dropped 0 bases, with 11 bases sitting between them. CDR3 nucleotides: TGTGCCAGCAGTCCCAACACTTTGAACACTGAAGCTTTCTTT. Amino acid sequence: CASSPNTLNTEAFF.

The chain is built from TRBV5-1 and TRBJ2-7; 8 nucleotides match TRBD1. V was clipped by 1 base and J by 5 bases; unmatched bases: 5. This CDR3 has 14 amino acids. From germline, CDR1 is SGHRS and CDR2 YFSETQ. The CDR3 reads CASSLMSGGDEQYF. The CDR3 bases are TGCGCCAGCAGCTTGATGTCAGGGGGCGACGAGCAGTACTTC.

The chain is built from TRBV11-2 and TRBJ2-1; TRBD1 agrees at 7 bases. The V segment lost 5 bases and the J segment 4 bases; nucleotides outside the gene matches: 11. The CDR3 is 16 residues long. The V gene's germline CDR1 is SGHAT and CDR2 FQNNGV. The CDR3 here is CASSVVRGPPYNEQFF. The CDR3 nucleotides read TGTGCCAGCAGCGTAGTAAGGGGGCCCCCATACAATGAGCAGTTCTTC.

This rearrangement joins TRBV19 to TRBJ1-2; 8 bases fit TRBD1. Germline lookup yields CDR1 LNHDA and CDR2 SQIVND (reference sequence). The ends lost 9 bases at V and 4 bases at J; junction bases unmatched: 7. The CDR3 consists of 13 residues. CDR3 in DNA: TGTGCCAGCAGACAGGGGTTTACCTATGGCTACACCTTC. Protein: CASRQGFTYGYTF.

V is TRBV29-1 and J is TRBJ2-6; 7 bases fit TRBD2. The J segment lost 4 bases and the V segment lost 4 bases, leaving 7 bases of the junction unmatched. Germline V gene sequence: CDR1 SQVTM, CDR2 ANQGSEA. There are 15 residues in the CDR3. The CDR3 bases are TGCAGCGTTGTGGGAGGGGCGCGAGGGGCCAACGTCCTGACTTTC. This gives the protein CSVVGGARGANVLTF.

This clone came up once. The chain joins TRBV5-1 to TRBJ2-3, with a possible D match to TRBD1 (5 bases). Germline values: CDR1 SGHRS, CDR2 YFSETQ. The CDR3 consists of 15 residues. Trimming pared 1 base from V and 4 bases from J, leaving 13 bases between. CDR3 amino acids: CASSLSGKSADTQYF. The CDR3 nucleotides are TGCGCCAGCAGCTTGTCAGGGAAATCGGCAGATACGCAGTATTTT.

The CDR3 DNA is TGTGCCAGCACCACGGCAGGGGGCCAAGCAACTAATGAAAAACTGTTTTTT. It specifies CASTTAGGQATNEKLFF. This chain uses TRBV28 with TRBJ1-4, with TRBD1 identical over 8 bases. Germline loops: CDR1 MDHEN, CDR2 SYDVKM. This CDR3 comprises 17 residues. The V segment lost 7 bases and the J segment 0 bases; nucleotides outside the gene matches: 10.

This clone occurred once. The chain has TRBV6-5 and TRBJ2-2, with D possibly called TRBD1 or TRBD2 (5 bases each). Trimming shortened V by 4 bases and J by 0 bases, and 9 bases separated the two germline ends. The CDR3 runs to 15 residues. Per the germline V gene, CDR1 is MNHEY and CDR2 is SVGAGI. The CDR3 region is CASSWGFTNTGELFF. CDR3 nucleotide sequence: TGTGCCAGCAGTTGGGGGTTCACGAACACCGGGGAGCTGTTTTTT.